These 26 T cell receptor beta chains originate from one sample sequenced in a study of monozygotic twins with inflammatory bowel disease. Reprocessing the 5' RACE reads, TCRdb reports a single entry for every CDR3 protein and omits DNA. The ten top clones account for about 2.4%, within a sample of about 450,000 distinct CDR3 sequences. The sample taken for sequencing was blood. The receptors come from a human donor with ulcerative colitis or Crohn's disease, or a healthy co-twin of an affected twin (not recorded which).

J is TRBJ2-7 and V is TRBV24-1. The CDR3 extends over 13 amino acids. The germline CDR1 and CDR2 sequences are KGHDR and SFDVKD. CDR3 sequence reads: CATSGVNSYEQYF.

The rearrangement links TRBV12-3 or TRBV12-4 to TRBJ1-6; TCRdb returns TRBD1, unconfirmable since there is no DNA. The CDR3 covers 14 residues. This CDR3 reads CASSVRQANSPLHF.

The chain joins TRBV12-3 or TRBV12-4 to TRBJ2-7; lacking DNA, the TRBD2 call made by TCRdb goes unchecked. The CDR3 covers 14 residues. The CDR3: CASSLELAGVKQYF.

The chain couples TRBV29-1 to TRBJ2-3; TCRdb proposes TRBD1, but this gene call is untestable without DNA. Looked up from germline, CDR1 is SQVTM and CDR2 is ANQGSEA. The CDR3 extends over 13 amino acids. CDR3: CSVPGDSTDTQYF.

The chain joins TRBV6-1 to TRBJ1-2; TCRdb returns TRBD1, unconfirmable since there is no DNA. The CDR3 is 14 residues long. Germline V CDR1 and CDR2: MNHNS, SASEGT. The CDR3: CASSASAAPYGYTF.

The CDR3 here is CASSHDRGSNTEAFF. The chain carries TRBV4-3 and TRBJ1-1; the D gene TCRdb calls, TRBD1, cannot be checked with no DNA. The CDR3 totals 15 residues. From germline, CDR1 is LGHNA and CDR2 YSLEER.

The chain couples TRBV28 to TRBJ2-2. The CDR3 has 13 amino acids. The V gene's germline CDR1 is MDHEN and CDR2 SYDVKM. The CDR3 is CASSSRDTGELFF.

The chain employs TRBV27 and TRBJ2-1. This CDR3 comprises 14 residues. CDR1 and CDR2 from the germline V gene are MNHEY and SMNVEV (reference sequence). CDR3 amino acids: CASNYGGSYNEQFF.

V gene TRBV10-3 combines with J gene TRBJ1-1; there is no DNA to check the TCRdb D call of TRBD1. Per the germline V gene, CDR1 is ENHRY and CDR2 is SYGVKD. The CDR3 sequence is 16 residues long. CDR3 sequence: CAISAARTGGQTEAFF.

This chain connects TRBV7-9 to TRBJ2-3; there is no DNA to check the TCRdb D call of TRBD1. The CDR3 covers 11 residues. Germline CDR1 reads SEHNR; CDR2 reads FQNEAQ (reference sequence). CDR3 region: CATHAGDTQYF. Together with reference TRBV7-9 and TRBJ2-3, the CDR3 gives the full variable domain: DTGVSQNPRHKITKRGQNVTFRCDPISEHNRLYWYRQTLGQGPEFLTYFQNEAQLEKSRLLSDRFSAERPKGSFSTLEIQRTEQGDSAMYLCATHAGDTQYFGPGTRLTVL.

The chain joins TRBV7-9 to TRBJ2-2; the D call from TCRdb, TRBD1, cannot be confirmed without DNA. The CDR3 runs to 16 residues. Germline CDR1 and CDR2: SEHNR and FQNEAQ (reference sequence). CDR3: CASSPPGQGGTGELFF.

This CDR3 is CAISESPPGETQYF. The V gene is TRBV10-3, the J gene TRBJ2-5; TCRdb selects TRBD1, and the lack of DNA leaves this call unchecked. This CDR3 comprises 14 residues. Germline V lookup: CDR1 ENHRY, CDR2 SYGVKD.

CDR3 residues: CASSIRDGDNEQFF. The V call is TRBV19, the J call TRBJ2-1; the TRBD1 assignment by TCRdb is unverifiable without DNA. Germline V gives CDR1 LNHDA, CDR2 SQIVND (reference sequence). The CDR3 is 14 amino acids. The entire variable domain, with the rest obtained from reference TRBV19 and TRBJ2-1, is as follows: DGGITQSPKYLFRKEGQNVTLSCEQNLNHDAMYWYRQDPGQGLRLIYYSQIVNDFQKGDIAEGYSVSREKKESFPLTVTSAQKNPTAFYLCASSIRDGDNEQFFGPGTRLTVL.

The chain combines TRBV11-1 with TRBJ2-7. This CDR3 is 11 amino acids long. CDR1 SGHAT and CDR2 FQDESV come from the germline V gene (reference sequence). This CDR3 is CASSPNREQYF.

This chain links TRBV6-1 with TRBJ1-5; TCRdb designates TRBD1, a call that cannot be tested without DNA. In germline, CDR1 is MNHNS, CDR2 SASEGT. The CDR3 spans 16 residues. CDR3 sequence: CASSDGGQGSAQPQHF.

This chain links TRBV24-1 with TRBJ2-1; TCRdb lists TRBD2, though no DNA is available to test this call. The CDR3 is 13 residues long. Germline V gene lookup returns CDR1 KGHDR and CDR2 SFDVKD. CDR3 region: CATSTSGRNEQFF.

This rearrangement joins TRBV24-1 to TRBJ2-2; TCRdb gives TRBD1 as the D gene, but with no DNA this cannot be confirmed. CDR3 size: 14 residues. Germline CDR1 and CDR2: KGHDR and SFDVKD. CDR3: CATTPGGNTGELFF.

The V call is TRBV6-6, the J call TRBJ2-7. The CDR3 totals 13 residues. Germline CDR1 and CDR2: MNHNY and SVGAGI (reference sequence). The CDR3 reads CASSGGTLYEQYF.

The chain uses TRBV10-3 and TRBJ2-3. CDR1 and CDR2 from the germline V gene are ENHRY and SYGVKD. The CDR3 runs 14 residues. The CDR3 protein is CAISDSFIPDTQYF.

This sequence joins TRBV6-1 and TRBJ1-2; checking the TCRdb D call of TRBD1 is not possible without DNA. CDR1 is MNHNS, CDR2 SASEGT, per germline. CDR3 length: 14 residues. The CDR3 loop is CASSTTTGNYGYTF.

The chain recombines TRBV20-1 with TRBJ1-6; TCRdb's D call, TRBD1, is unchecked because there is no DNA. The germline CDR1 and CDR2 sequences are DFQATT and SNEGSKA (reference sequence). The CDR3 runs 16 residues. The CDR3 protein is CSARDPGQGKNSPLHF.

The chain joins TRBV12-3 or TRBV12-4 to TRBJ2-7. The CDR3 extends over 13 amino acids. CDR3 region: CASSTILGVEQYF.

The chain has TRBV29-1 and TRBJ2-7; absent DNA, TCRdb's TRBD1 call cannot be checked. Germline values: CDR1 SQVTM, CDR2 ANQGSEA. The CDR3 extends over 16 amino acids. CDR3 region: CSVEDPGRQGGYEQYF.

V usage is TRBV6-1 and J usage is TRBJ2-2; TCRdb's D gene call, TRBD1, goes unchecked for lack of DNA. CDR3 size: 15 residues. The germline CDR1 and CDR2 sequences are MNHNS and SASEGT. CDR3 in amino acids: CASSAGTGRTGELFF.

V usage is TRBV15 and J usage is TRBJ1-1. CDR1 and CDR2 (germline): LNHNV, YYDKDF (reference sequence). The CDR3 runs 16 residues. CDR3 residues: CATSREKVDRNTEAFF.

The chain is built from TRBV5-1 and TRBJ1-6. The CDR3 totals 16 residues. Looked up from germline, CDR1 is SGHRS and CDR2 is YFSETQ. The CDR3 here is CASSSEALSYNSPLHF.